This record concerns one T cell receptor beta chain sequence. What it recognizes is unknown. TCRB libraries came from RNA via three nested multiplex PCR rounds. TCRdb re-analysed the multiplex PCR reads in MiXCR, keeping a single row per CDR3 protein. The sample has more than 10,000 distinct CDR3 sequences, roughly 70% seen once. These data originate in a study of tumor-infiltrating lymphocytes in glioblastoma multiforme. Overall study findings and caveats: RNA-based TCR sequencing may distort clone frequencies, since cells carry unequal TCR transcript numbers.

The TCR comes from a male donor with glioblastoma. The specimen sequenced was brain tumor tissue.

The CDR3 sequence: CVCTGCSGANIMTF. The CDR3 DNA follows: TGTGTCTGTACAGGGTGCTCTGGGGCCAACATCATGACTTTC. V usage is TRBV30 and J usage is TRBJ2-6; a possible D gene is TRBD1 (6 bases). This CDR3 has 14 residues. Germline lookup yields CDR1 GTSNPN and CDR2 SVGIG (reference sequence). The full variable domain, with the rest looked up from reference TRBV30 and TRBJ2-6, is SQTIHQWPATLVQPVGSPLSLECTVEGTSNPNLYWYRQAAGRGLQLLFYSVGIGQISSEVPQNLSASRPQDRQFILSSKKLLLSDSGFYLCVCTGCSGANIMTFGAGSRLTVL.